This passage covers 26 T cell receptor beta chains from one sample sequenced in a study of blood T cell repertoires in COVID-19. Sequencing was performed with immunoSEQ multiplex PCR; in TCRdb, only in-frame clones are kept and a portion is missing. The data hold about 340,000 clones, with around 83% observed a single time. The sequenced material came from peripheral blood. These receptors were collected from a man aged 30-40 years with active or convalescent COVID-19.

V is TRBV19 and J is TRBJ1-5; 9 bases are shared with TRBD1. After removal of 5 bases from V and 4 bases from J, the junction contained 6 bases not matched to a gene. Germline V gives CDR1 LNHDA, CDR2 SQIVND (reference sequence). This CDR3 is built from 15 residues. CDR3 region: CASSSTGGGNQPQHF. The DNA for the CDR3 is TGTGCCAGTAGTTCAACAGGGGGCGGAAATCAGCCCCAGCATTTT.

This chain joins TRBV19 and TRBJ2-7, with D perhaps matching TRBD2 (5 bases). Germline-derived CDR1 and CDR2 are LNHDA and SQIVND (reference sequence). This CDR3 is built from 14 residues. Trimming took 0 bases from V and 6 from J, leaving 12 bases between them. CDR3 residues: CASSIEGTGTEQYF. The CDR3 DNA sequence: TGTGCCAGTAGTATAGAAGGAACGGGAACCGAGCAGTACTTC.

The chain is built from TRBV5-1 and TRBJ2-7; a possible D gene is TRBD2 (6 bases). Germline V gene lookup returns CDR1 SGHRS and CDR2 YFSETQ. Trimming stripped 2 bases from V and 0 bases from J, with 15 bases between. The length of the CDR3 is 16 residues. CDR3 loop: CASSLDQRASSYEQYF. The CDR3 bases are TGCGCCAGCAGCTTAGATCAGCGGGCCAGCTCCTACGAGCAGTACTTC.

J is TRBJ2-7 and V is TRBV6-6, with D possibly being TRBD2 (5 bases). There are 14 residues in the CDR3. Germline CDR1 MNHNY, CDR2 SVGAGI (reference sequence). Trimming cost V 5 bases and J 5 bases, with 16 bases left between them. The chain's CDR3 is CASSVDTVGDEQYF. The CDR3 coding sequence is TGTGCCAGCAGTGTCGACACGGTCGGGGACGAGCAGTACTTC.

The chain has TRBV27 and TRBJ2-1; TRBD2 matches 9 bases. The CDR3 consists of 16 residues. V dropped 8 bases and J dropped 4; count of bases not matched to a gene: 12. CDR1 is MNHEY, CDR2 SMNVEV, per germline (reference sequence). CDR3 amino acids: CASGKIAGDAYNEQFF. CDR3 DNA sequence: TGTGCCAGCGGAAAAATAGCGGGAGACGCGTACAATGAGCAGTTCTTC.

The chain links TRBV12-3 or TRBV12-4 to TRBJ1-2, with D unresolved. Trimming shortened V by 3 bases and J by 3 bases, and 5 bases separated the two germline ends. The CDR3 loop spans 12 amino acids. For the CDR3, the DNA is TGTGCCAGCAGTTTTGAGTACTATGGCTACACCTTC. Its translation: CASSFEYYGYTF.

The chain has TRBV19 and TRBJ2-1; D is perhaps TRBD2 (5 bases). This CDR3 region has 15 residues. The V end lost 5 bases, the J end lost 2 bases, and 13 bases lay between the germline ends. From germline, CDR1 is LNHDA and CDR2 SQIVND (reference sequence). The CDR3 DNA reads TGTGCCAGTAGTCATACCGGACTGCCCTACAATGAGCAGTTCTTC. Protein: CASSHTGLPYNEQFF.

The V and J genes are TRBV6-4 and TRBJ2-3; 9 nucleotides agree with TRBD2. CDR1 MRHNA and CDR2 SNTAGT come from the germline V gene. CDR3 length: 16 amino acids. With V trimmed by 0 bases and J by 6 bases, 7 bases remained unmatched. CDR3 region: CASSDSSLAGRDTQYF. For the CDR3, the DNA is TGTGCCAGCAGTGACTCGAGCCTAGCGGGACGGGATACGCAGTATTTT.

V and J are TRBV7-7 and TRBJ2-2; D possibly corresponds to TRBD2 (5 bases). With 1 base removed from V and 1 base from J, the gap between germline ends came to 10 bases. This CDR3 comprises 16 residues. In germline, CDR1 is SSHAT, CDR2 FNYEAQ (reference sequence). CDR3 DNA sequence: TGTGCCAGCAGCTTAGTCAGAGGGAGGAACACCGGGGAGCTGTTTTTT. This gives the protein CASSLVRGRNTGELFF.

V and J are TRBV7-9 and TRBJ1-4, with 8 bases matching TRBD1. From germline, CDR1 is SEHNR and CDR2 FQNEAQ (reference sequence). CDR3 length: 15 residues. After removal of 6 bases from V and 8 bases from J, the junction contained 11 bases not matched to a gene. DNA of the CDR3: TGTGCCAGCAGTCCCCGGCAGGGGGCGAAGGAAAAACTGTTTTTT. Protein product: CASSPRQGAKEKLFF.

This sequence joins TRBV7-2 and TRBJ1-1; maybe TRBD1 (5 bases). The CDR3 extends over 14 amino acids. Trimming pared 1 base from V and 5 bases from J, leaving 11 bases between. In germline, CDR1 is SGHTA, CDR2 FQGNSA. CDR3: CASSLGGGGTEAFF. DNA for the CDR3: TGTGCCAGCAGCTTAGGCGGGGGAGGGACTGAAGCTTTCTTT.

The chain employs TRBV30 and TRBJ2-6; TRBD2 aligns across 8 bases. From germline, CDR1 is GTSNPN and CDR2 SVGIG (reference sequence). The CDR3 extends over 17 amino acids. V shed 6 bases and J 0 bases; nucleotides not matched to a gene: 10. DNA for the CDR3: TGTGCCTGTTATCCGGGACTAGAGGACTCTGGGGCCAACGTCCTGACTTTC. Translation gives CACYPGLEDSGANVLTF.

This chain uses TRBV29-1 with TRBJ1-2, with D possibly TRBD1 on 6 matching bases. The CDR3 loop spans 11 amino acids. Germline assignment: CDR1 SQVTM and CDR2 ANQGSEA. Trimming cost V 5 bases and J 8 bases, with 12 bases left between them. CDR3: CSVTNQGGYTF. CDR3 DNA: TGCAGCGTTACGAATCAGGGGGGCTACACCTTC.

The chain employs TRBV5-4 and TRBJ2-5, with 8 bases fitting TRBD1. The germline V gene encodes CDR1 SGHNT and CDR2 YYREEE (reference sequence). CDR3 size: 14 residues. V shed 2 bases, J shed 5 bases, and the junction held 5 bases outside the gene matches. The CDR3 spells CASSFGGQEETQYF. CDR3 sequence (DNA): TGTGCCAGCAGCTTTGGGGGACAGGAGGAGACCCAGTACTTC.

The rearrangement uses TRBV12-3 or TRBV12-4 and TRBJ1-2, with D uncertain. This CDR3 spans 13 amino acids. Trimming shortened V by 3 bases and J by 6 bases, and 11 bases separated the two germline ends. The CDR3 is CASSFRTGNGYTF. CDR3 nucleotide sequence: TGTGCCAGCAGTTTCCGGACGGGAAATGGCTACACCTTC.

The rearrangement uses TRBV6-2 or TRBV6-3 and TRBJ2-7; 11 nucleotides line up with TRBD2. The CDR3 has 16 amino acids. Unmatched junction bases numbered 7, after V lost 0 bases and J lost 6 bases. Germline V gives CDR1 MNHEY, CDR2 SVGEGT. This chain's CDR3 is CASSYSSTSGNLEQYF. CDR3 in DNA: TGTGCCAGCAGTTACTCGTCGACTAGCGGGAATCTCGAGCAGTACTTC.

This chain joins TRBV30 and TRBJ2-7, with 9 bases fitting TRBD1. The CDR3 sequence is 14 residues long. Germline loops: CDR1 GTSNPN, CDR2 SVGIG (reference sequence). V was clipped by 4 bases and J by 4 bases; unmatched bases: 8. The CDR3 DNA reads TGTGCCTGGAACAGGGGGCCAGCAAGATACGAGCAGTACTTC. Amino acid sequence: CAWNRGPARYEQYF.

The chain couples TRBV4-2 to TRBJ1-1; D remains ambiguous. CDR1 and CDR2 (germline): LGHNA, YNFKEQ. This CDR3 region has 14 residues. Trimming took 1 base from V and 7 from J, leaving 13 bases between them. In DNA, the CDR3 is TGTGCCAGCAGCCAAGCGCGGAGCGTAGGTGAAGCTTTCTTT. Its translation: CASSQARSVGEAFF.

The V and J genes are TRBV12-3 or TRBV12-4 and TRBJ2-3, with D maybe TRBD2 (5 bases). Trimming removed 6 bases from V and 6 bases from J, with 10 bases in between. The CDR3 runs to 12 residues. The CDR3 DNA reads TGTGCCAGCAGCCTCGAGGGCGATACGCAGTATTTT. Protein sequence: CASSLEGDTQYF.

The chain couples TRBV6-9 to TRBJ1-1; D is undetermined. Trimming stripped 4 bases from V and 1 base from J, with 10 bases between. Germline CDR1 MNHGY, CDR2 SVAAGI. The CDR3 has 14 amino acids. Written as DNA, the CDR3 is TGTGCCAGCAGTTTACCCACGAGGAACACTGAAGCTTTCTTT. Its protein is CASSLPTRNTEAFF.

V and J are TRBV7-8 and TRBJ2-7, with D perhaps matching TRBD1 (6 bases). Germline lookup yields CDR1 SGHVS and CDR2 FQNEAQ. Trimming took off 5 bases at V and 2 bases at J, with 13 bases between the two ends. The length of the CDR3 is 14 residues. The CDR3 bases are TGTGCCAGCAGCCAAGGGGGACCGGCCTACGAGCAGTACTTC. This encodes CASSQGGPAYEQYF.

The chain links TRBV30 to TRBJ1-4; D gene ambiguous. The V gene lost 4 bases and the J gene lost 8 bases, with 14 bases spanning the gap. The V gene's germline CDR1 is GTSNPN and CDR2 SVGIG (reference sequence). This CDR3 contains 13 residues. DNA of the CDR3: TGTGCCTGGATGGGGATCGGAGGGGAAAAACTGTTTTTT. Its translation: CAWMGIGGEKLFF.

The V call is TRBV11-3, the J call TRBJ2-1, with 9 bases matching TRBD1. CDR1 and CDR2 from the germline V gene are SGHNT and YENEEA. The V segment lost 1 base and the J segment 6 bases; nucleotides outside the gene matches: 7. CDR3 length equals 16 residues. The CDR3 protein is CASSLGTGTGFNEQFF. CDR3 bases: TGTGCCAGCAGCTTAGGAACCGGGACAGGGTTCAATGAGCAGTTCTTC.

This clone appeared a few times. The V gene is TRBV4-2, the J gene TRBJ1-2; 8 bases align to TRBD1. Germline CDR1 LGHNA, CDR2 YNFKEQ. V dropped 3 bases and J dropped 3; count of bases not matched to a gene: 3. This CDR3 region has 14 residues. Here the CDR3 DNA reads TGTGCCAGCAGCCATGAACAGGGGGACTATGGCTACACCTTC. Protein: CASSHEQGDYGYTF.

The J gene is TRBJ2-2, the V gene TRBV21-1; TRBD1, the table's D call, lacks a check against the DNA. TRBV21-1 is deemed a pseudogene. CDR3 size: 19 residues. The CDR3 protein is CASSKEDERDRIGTGELFF. The CDR3 DNA sequence: TGTGCCAGCAGCAAAGAAGACGAACGAGACAGGATCGGAACCGGGGAGCTGTTTTTT.

This clone appeared a single time. The chain joins TRBV7-2 to TRBJ2-1; D may be TRBD2 (6 bases). Germline lookup yields CDR1 SGHTA and CDR2 FQGNSA. The ends were cut back, 5 bases at V and 9 bases at J, with 20 bases in the middle. The CDR3 is 15 amino acids. This CDR3 reads CASSAVSGEGSEQFF. DNA of the CDR3: TGTGCCAGCAGCGCCGTCTCGGGAGAAGGGAGTGAGCAGTTCTTC.